Following are 32 T cell receptor beta chains from one sample sequenced in a study of cytomegalovirus exposure and HLA in healthy donors. This PCR relied on a set of 60 Vbeta primers and 13 Jbeta primers. Some clones are missing from TCRdb's copy, which holds only in-frame ones; the method was immunoSEQ multiplex PCR. The sample table sets out about 67,000 clones. Source material: PBMCs. The source is a woman between 25 and 40 years old in good health and CMV-seronegative.

The genes are TRBV10-2 and TRBJ1-1, with 9 nucleotides matching TRBD1. Germline CDR1 reads WSHSY; CDR2 reads SAAADI. CDR3 length: 12 residues. V was clipped by 2 bases and J by 8 bases; unmatched bases: 0. The CDR3 sequence: CASSEGTGEAFF. The DNA of the CDR3 is TGCGCCAGCAGTGAGGGGACAGGGGAAGCTTTCTTT.

A remark on this clone: A junction end diverges from the germline sequence, so it may reflect a read error. The chain combines TRBV7-7 with TRBJ2-1; 8 bases fit TRBD2. The germline gives CDR1 SSHAT, CDR2 FNYEAQ (reference sequence). The CDR3 runs to 16 residues. CDR3: CASSRTSGSSYNEQFF. CDR3 coding DNA: TGTGCTAGCAGCCGCACTAGCGGAAGCTCCTACAATGAGCAGTTCTTC.

V gene TRBV29-1 combines with J gene TRBJ2-2; 8 bases line up with TRBD2. Germline V gives CDR1 SQVTM, CDR2 ANQGSEA. The CDR3 spans 14 residues. The CDR3 region has the DNA TGCAGTGCCCCGGGGGGGGGCAGCAACGGGGAGCTGTTTTTT. Translation gives CSAPGGGSNGELFF.

V and J are TRBV18 and TRBJ2-1; 10 bases map to TRBD2. Germline values: CDR1 KGHSH, CDR2 LQKENI. The CDR3 spans 15 residues. With 3 bases clipped from V and 6 bases from J, the junction kept 5 bases outside the gene matches. The CDR3: CASSPEREGRNEQFF. CDR3 nucleotide sequence: TGTGCCAGCTCACCCGAGCGGGAGGGCCGCAATGAGCAGTTCTTC.

The chain uses TRBV30 and TRBJ1-4; possible D gene TRBD1, 5 bases. Deletions cut 5 bases from V and 7 bases from J, with 11 bases between. The CDR3 length is 12 residues. Germline V lookup: CDR1 GTSNPN, CDR2 SVGIG (reference sequence). The CDR3 DNA sequence: TGTGCCTGGGGTCCCGGGGGTGAAAAACTGTTTTTT. Translation: CAWGPGGEKLFF.

The J gene is TRBJ1-1, the V gene TRBV29-1; D remains ambiguous. V lost 7 bases, J lost 3 bases, and 12 bases lay in between. In germline, CDR1 is SQVTM, CDR2 ANQGSEA. This CDR3 contains 12 residues. The CDR3 DNA reads TGCAGCGCTAATCGAGCGGACACTGAAGCTTTCTTT. Protein product: CSANRADTEAFF.

This chain connects TRBV18 to TRBJ2-2, with a tentative D call TRBD2 (5 bases). CDR3 length: 16 residues. V was trimmed by 5 bases and J by 4 bases, leaving 17 bases between them. From germline, CDR1 is KGHSH and CDR2 LQKENI. The CDR3 DNA is TGTGCCAGCTCAGCCCGGGATACCAGATTCACCGGGGAGCTGTTTTTT. This gives the protein CASSARDTRFTGELFF. The full variable domain, rest sourced from reference TRBV18 and TRBJ2-2, is NAGVMQNPRHLVRRRGQEARLRCSPMKGHSHVYWYRQLPEEGLKFMVYLQKENIIDESGMPKERFSAEFPKEGPSILRIQQVVRGDSAAYFCASSARDTRFTGELFFGEGSRLTVL.

The J gene is TRBJ2-2, the V gene TRBV2; TRBD1 might be the D (6 bases). The CDR3 consists of 13 residues. V was pared by 9 bases and J by 2 bases, with 10 bases between. Per germline, CDR1 SNHLY and CDR2 FYNNEI. DNA of the CDR3: TGTGCCAGGGGGGACACTAACACCGGGGAGCTGTTTTTT. Amino acids: CARGDTNTGELFF. Filled out from reference TRBV2 and TRBJ2-2, the complete variable domain reads EPEVTQTPSHQVTQMGQEVILRCVPISNHLYFYWYRQILGQKVEFLVSFYNNEISEKSEIFDDQFSVERPDGSNFTLKIRSTKLEDSAMYFCARGDTNTGELFFGEGSRLTVL.

The chain is built from TRBV28 and TRBJ2-7; D is unresolved. This CDR3 has 15 residues. V lost 3 bases to trimming and J lost 2 bases, with 14 bases between them. Germline V gives CDR1 MDHEN, CDR2 SYDVKM. The CDR3, as DNA: TGTGCCAGCAGTTTTCGAGGCCCTCTTACCTACGAGCAGTACTTC. Translated: CASSFRGPLTYEQYF. The whole variable domain, remainder taken from reference TRBV28 and TRBJ2-7, is DVKVTQSSRYLVKRTGEKVFLECVQDMDHENMFWYRQDPGLGLRLIYFSYDVKMKEKGDIPEGYSVSREKKERFSLILESASTNQTSMYLCASSFRGPLTYEQYFGPGTRLTVT.

The genes are TRBV29-1 and TRBJ1-2; D unclear. Trimming left V 3 bases short and J 4 bases short, with 12 bases between. CDR3 length: 13 amino acids. Germline V gene sequence: CDR1 SQVTM, CDR2 ANQGSEA. The CDR3 reads CSVESGSSYGYTF. CDR3 nucleotide sequence: TGCAGCGTTGAGTCCGGGAGCTCCTATGGCTACACCTTC. The full variable domain, with the rest looked up from reference TRBV29-1 and TRBJ1-2, is SAVISQKPSRDICQRGTSLTIQCQVDSQVTMMFWYRQQPGQSLTLIATANQGSEATYESGFVIDKFPISRPNLTFSTLTVSNMSPEDSSIYLCSVESGSSYGYTFGSGTRLTVV.

As DNA, the CDR3 is TGCGCCAGCAGTTTCGTCAGGAATGAGCAGTTCTTC. Protein: CASSFVRNEQFF. The rearrangement joins TRBV10-1 to TRBJ2-1; no clear D gene. This CDR3 comprises 12 residues. Germline values: CDR1 WNHNN, CDR2 SYGVQD (reference sequence). V was trimmed by 5 bases and J by 7 bases, leaving 9 bases between them.

V gene TRBV30 combines with J gene TRBJ2-1, with a tentative D call TRBD1 (5 bases). Germline V gene lookup returns CDR1 GTSNPN and CDR2 SVGIG (reference sequence). With 5 bases removed from V and 4 bases from J, the gap between germline ends came to 12 bases. The CDR3 has 13 residues. For the CDR3, the DNA is TGTGCCTGGTCTGGGGCGGAATACAATGAGCAGTTCTTC. Encoded protein: CAWSGAEYNEQFF.

This rearrangement joins TRBV18 to TRBJ1-1; D possibly corresponds to TRBD1 (5 bases). The CDR3 covers 16 residues. Germline-derived CDR1 and CDR2 are KGHSH and LQKENI. V was trimmed by 3 bases and J by 1 base, leaving 15 bases between them. CDR3 DNA sequence: TGTGCCAGCTCACCTTCGTTGACAGTGACGAACACTGAAGCTTTCTTT. Its translation: CASSPSLTVTNTEAFF. The complete variable domain, with remaining parts taken from reference TRBV18 and TRBJ1-1, reads NAGVMQNPRHLVRRRGQEARLRCSPMKGHSHVYWYRQLPEEGLKFMVYLQKENIIDESGMPKERFSAEFPKEGPSILRIQQVVRGDSAAYFCASSPSLTVTNTEAFFGQGTRLTVV.

This sequence joins TRBV28 and TRBJ1-5, with 7 bases fitting TRBD1. The germline CDR1 and CDR2 sequences are MDHEN and SYDVKM. V gave up 8 bases and J gave up 0 bases; unmatched junction bases: 10. This CDR3 region has 16 residues. CDR3 DNA sequence: TGTGCCAGCGGCGGACAGGCCCCCCATAGCAATCAGCCCCAGCATTTT. Its protein is CASGGQAPHSNQPQHF.

The gene calls are TRBV7-2 and TRBJ2-3; 7 bases line up with TRBD2. Per germline, CDR1 SGHTA and CDR2 FQGNSA. The V gene end was trimmed by 4 bases and the J gene end by 2 bases; junction bases not matched to a gene: 9. The CDR3 sequence is 16 residues long. The CDR3 here is CASSSQSGVPTDTQYF. The CDR3 DNA sequence: TGTGCCAGCAGCTCCCAGAGCGGGGTCCCCACAGATACGCAGTATTTT.

The chain employs TRBV15 and TRBJ1-3; D possibly corresponds to TRBD1 (6 bases). The CDR3 sequence is 15 residues long. Germline CDR1 and CDR2: LNHNV and YYDKDF (reference sequence). The V end lost 4 bases, the J end lost 0 bases, and 10 bases lay between the germline ends. The CDR3 protein is CATSIGDISGNTIYF. CDR3 sequence (DNA): TGTGCCACCAGCATAGGGGACATCTCTGGAAACACCATATATTTT.

J is TRBJ2-5 and V is TRBV5-1; 8 bases are shared with TRBD1. The CDR3 totals 14 residues. CDR1 SGHRS and CDR2 YFSETQ come from the germline V gene. V trimming: 4 bases; J trimming: 2 bases; junction bases outside the gene matches: 4. CDR3 bases: TGCGCCAGCAGCCACGGACAGGGACAAGAGACCCAGTACTTC. As protein: CASSHGQGQETQYF.

This rearrangement joins TRBV18 to TRBJ2-3; a weak D match, TRBD1 (5 bases). CDR3 length: 14 amino acids. Germline assignment: CDR1 KGHSH and CDR2 LQKENI. V lost 3 bases, J lost 6 bases, and 13 bases lay in between. CDR3 nucleotides: TGTGCCAGCTCACCGGAAACAGGTCCGGATACGCAGTATTTT. This encodes CASSPETGPDTQYF.

This sequence joins TRBV6-5 and TRBJ1-6; TRBD1 matches at 9 bases. Trimming removed 0 bases from V and 7 bases from J; junction bases left unmatched: 1. Germline V gene lookup returns CDR1 MNHEY and CDR2 SVGAGI. This CDR3 has 15 amino acids. In DNA form, the CDR3 reads TGTGCCAGCAGTTACTCGGGACAGGGAAATTCACCCCTCCACTTT. Translation gives CASSYSGQGNSPLHF.

V usage is TRBV6-6 and J usage is TRBJ1-4, with D possibly being TRBD1 (6 bases). Germline V lookup: CDR1 MNHNY, CDR2 SVGAGI (reference sequence). Trimming took 2 bases from V and 8 from J, leaving 12 bases between them. The CDR3 covers 14 residues. This CDR3 reads CASSYQKGVEKLFF. The DNA of the CDR3 is TGTGCCAGCAGTTACCAGAAGGGGGTCGAAAAACTGTTTTTT.

The chain joins TRBV27 to TRBJ1-1; D not resolved. Per germline, CDR1 MNHEY and CDR2 SMNVEV (reference sequence). The CDR3 spans 15 residues. Trimming removed 2 bases from V and 0 bases from J, with 10 bases in between. The CDR3: CASSLSQALNTEAFF. CDR3 DNA: TGTGCCAGCAGTTTAAGCCAGGCTTTGAACACTGAAGCTTTCTTT.

By frequency, this clone registers medium-sized. The V call is TRBV11-2, the J call TRBJ2-7; 8 bases are shared with TRBD1. Germline CDR1 is SGHAT and CDR2 is FQNNGV. The V segment lost 0 bases and the J segment 3 bases; nucleotides outside the gene matches: 4. This CDR3 has 15 residues. CDR3 in amino acids: CASSLDGDRFYEQYF. The DNA of the CDR3 is TGTGCCAGCAGCTTAGATGGGGACAGGTTCTACGAGCAGTACTTC. Together with reference TRBV11-2 and TRBJ2-7, the CDR3 gives the full variable domain: EAGVAQSPRYKIIEKRQSVAFWCNPISGHATLYWYQQILGQGPKLLIQFQNNGVVDDSQLPKDRFSAERLKGVDSTLKIQPAKLEDSAVYLCASSLDGDRFYEQYFGPGTRLTVT.

CDR3 protein: CASSLGNRGPYEQYF. DNA for the CDR3: TGTGCCAGCAGCTTAGGCAACAGGGGGCCGTACGAGCAGTACTTC. The chain uses TRBV11-2 and TRBJ2-7; 9 bases agree with TRBD1. Losses at the gene ends were 1 base for V and 4 bases for J; bases not matched to a gene: 5. The CDR3 runs 15 residues. Per germline, CDR1 SGHAT and CDR2 FQNNGV.

V and J are TRBV7-6 and TRBJ1-1; D not certain. Deletions cut 0 bases from V and 4 bases from J, with 9 bases between. CDR3 length equals 14 residues. The germline V gene encodes CDR1 SGHVS and CDR2 FNYEAQ. The CDR3 DNA follows: TGTGCCAGCAGCTTAGCTGAGGCTTCCACTGAAGCTTTCTTT. As protein: CASSLAEASTEAFF.

The chain has TRBV6-1 and TRBJ1-1; no firm D call. Trimming shortened V by 7 bases and J by 12 bases, and 18 bases separated the two germline ends. Germline V gene sequence: CDR1 MNHNS, CDR2 SASEGT. CDR3 size: 12 residues. The CDR3 coding sequence is TGTGCCAGCAACGGGGAGGGTCTGGAGACTTTCTTT. Protein sequence: CASNGEGLETFF.

The genes are TRBV29-1 and TRBJ2-1, with D possibly being TRBD1 (5 bases). Per germline, CDR1 SQVTM and CDR2 ANQGSEA. The V gene lost 4 bases and the J gene lost 5 bases, with 9 bases spanning the gap. This CDR3 contains 12 residues. CDR3 residues: CSVGPTDNEQFF. The CDR3, as DNA: TGCAGCGTTGGTCCGACAGACAATGAGCAGTTCTTC.

The J gene is TRBJ1-1, the V gene TRBV6-5; a possible D gene is TRBD1 (6 bases). Germline assignment: CDR1 MNHEY and CDR2 SVGAGI. V gave up 6 bases and J gave up 6 bases, with 14 bases separating them. The CDR3 consists of 13 residues. Here the CDR3 reads CASSRQGFSEAFF. CDR3 sequence (DNA): TGTGCCAGCAGCCGTCAGGGGTTTTCTGAAGCTTTCTTT.

The rearrangement links TRBV6-5 to TRBJ2-2; tentative D call: TRBD1 (5 bases). The CDR3 is 13 amino acids. V lost 10 bases to trimming and J lost 3 bases, with 12 bases between them. Germline loops: CDR1 MNHEY, CDR2 SVGAGI. The chain's CDR3 is CAIKTRDTGELFF. The CDR3 DNA sequence: TGTGCCATAAAGACCAGGGACACCGGGGAGCTGTTTTTT.

V is TRBV5-1 and J is TRBJ2-7; TRBD2 is a possible D gene (5 bases). The V end was cut by 4 bases, the J end by 5 bases, with 19 bases between. Per the germline V gene, CDR1 is SGHRS and CDR2 is YFSETQ. This CDR3 comprises 15 residues. The chain's CDR3 is CASSPSGRGDDEQYF. Written as DNA, the CDR3 is TGCGCCAGCAGCCCCTCGGGTCGGGGAGACGACGAGCAGTACTTC. Drawing the rest from reference TRBV5-1 and TRBJ2-7, the complete variable domain is KAGVTQTPRYLIKTRGQQVTLSCSPISGHRSVSWYQQTPGQGLQFLFEYFSETQRNKGNFPGRFSGRQFSNSRSEMNVSTLELGDSALYLCASSPSGRGDDEQYFGPGTRLTVT.

The rearrangement uses TRBV29-1 and TRBJ2-7; perhaps TRBD1 as D (5 bases). Germline lookup yields CDR1 SQVTM and CDR2 ANQGSEA. This CDR3 has 12 residues. V lost 3 bases and J 7 bases, leaving 13 bases between the germline ends. CDR3 in amino acids: CSVDNGAREQYF. As DNA, the CDR3 is TGCAGCGTTGATAATGGGGCACGGGAGCAGTACTTC.

The chain joins TRBV28 to TRBJ2-4, with D unresolved. Looked up from germline, CDR1 is MDHEN and CDR2 is SYDVKM. The CDR3 extends over 18 amino acids. V lost 6 bases, J lost 0 bases, and 21 bases lay in between. The CDR3 DNA sequence: TGTGCCAGCAGCCAAGGAATCCGGTTCCGACAAGCCAAAAACATTCAGTACTTC. Amino acid sequence: CASSQGIRFRQAKNIQYF.

CDR3 protein: CASARRMNTEAFF. CDR3 DNA: TGTGCCAGCGCCAGGCGCATGAACACTGAAGCTTTCTTT. This chain joins TRBV6-5 and TRBJ1-1; D remains ambiguous. The CDR3 has 13 residues. V was trimmed by 8 bases and J by 0 bases, leaving 10 bases between them. Germline CDR1 is MNHEY and CDR2 is SVGAGI.